The 22 T cell receptor beta chains reported below all come from one sample, sequenced in a study of regulatory and conventional T cells in RAG deficiency. Blood CD4+ CD25-high CD127-low regulatory T cells supplied the genomic DNA template. Method: immunoSEQ multiplex PCR; TCRdb's copy keeps in-frame clones and lacks some. The sample holds about 10,000 clones; 89% are singletons and the top ten take 1.3%. The same sample was also studied in work on regulatory T cells. That source notes: Primers: 52 TRBV forward and 13 TRBJ reverse.

Specimen: Tregs sorted from blood. The receptors shown here come from a human donor in good health.

The rearrangement links TRBV28 to TRBJ2-4, with 10 nucleotides matching TRBD1. Trimming removed 6 bases from V and 8 bases from J; junction bases left unmatched: 7. Germline V gene data show CDR1 as MDHEN and CDR2 as SYDVKM. This CDR3 region has 14 residues. CDR3 region: CASSKTGGRYIQYF. The DNA for the CDR3 is TGTGCCAGCAGCAAGACAGGGGGCAGATACATTCAGTACTTC.

The chain employs TRBV6-5 and TRBJ1-5, with TRBD1 matching 10 bases. Germline trimming cut 6 bases from V and 4 bases from J; bases unmatched to any gene: 6. Looked up from germline, CDR1 is MNHEY and CDR2 is SVGAGI. CDR3 length equals 15 residues. The CDR3 DNA sequence: TGTGCCAGCAGACAAGGGACAGGGGTTAATCAGCCCCAGCATTTT. It is translated as CASRQGTGVNQPQHF.

Turning to this clone: Other nucleotide sequences in the sample specify the same CDR3. The V and J genes are TRBV9 and TRBJ1-5, with unresolved D. The V end lost 0 bases, the J end lost 5 bases, and 9 bases lay between the germline ends. CDR3 length: 14 amino acids. Germline V CDR1 and CDR2: SGDLS, YYNGEE. CDR3 coding DNA: TGTGCCAGCAGCGTAGTCCCCAGCGATCAGCCCCAGCATTTT. Amino acids: CASSVVPSDQPQHF.

The V and J genes are TRBV5-1 and TRBJ2-2; 11 bases agree with TRBD2. The trim removed 1 base at V and 2 bases at J, leaving 1 base unmatched. From germline, CDR1 is SGHRS and CDR2 YFSETQ. The CDR3 covers 16 residues. CDR3 nucleotide sequence: TGCGCCAGCAGCTTGACTAGCGGGAGAAACACCGGGGAGCTGTTTTTT. Translated: CASSLTSGRNTGELFF.

The chain recombines TRBV5-1 with TRBJ2-7; a weak D match, TRBD2 (7 bases). Trimming stripped 6 bases from V and 6 bases from J, with 19 bases between. CDR3 length equals 14 residues. The germline gives CDR1 SGHRS, CDR2 YFSETQ. CDR3: CASTIGGGPGEQYF. CDR3 sequence (DNA): TGCGCCAGCACTATAGGGGGAGGGCCCGGCGAGCAGTACTTC. The full variable domain, its missing parts supplied by reference TRBV5-1 and TRBJ2-7, is KAGVTQTPRYLIKTRGQQVTLSCSPISGHRSVSWYQQTPGQGLQFLFEYFSETQRNKGNFPGRFSGRQFSNSRSEMNVSTLELGDSALYLCASTIGGGPGEQYFGPGTRLTVT.

The chain is built from TRBV10-3 and TRBJ1-1; D perhaps matches TRBD1 (5 bases). The CDR3 contains 13 residues. V was clipped by 0 bases and J by 10 bases, with 12 bases between them. Germline V lookup: CDR1 ENHRY, CDR2 SYGVKD. CDR3 DNA: TGTGCCATCAGTGAGTCGGGAGGGGCAAGAGCTTTCTTT. Its translation is CAISESGGARAFF.

This chain uses TRBV2 with TRBJ1-4, with D uncertain. Germline V gene lookup returns CDR1 SNHLY and CDR2 FYNNEI. V lost 3 bases, J lost 7 bases, and 12 bases lay in between. The CDR3 has 14 residues. The CDR3 here is CASSDGVGSEKLFF. The CDR3 region has the DNA TGTGCCAGCAGTGACGGGGTTGGTTCTGAAAAACTGTTTTTT.

As regards this clone: The junction does not match germline at one end; this may be a read error. This chain joins TRBV7-9 and TRBJ2-5; D is unresolved. The germline V gene has CDR1 SEHNR and CDR2 FQNEAQ (reference sequence). The CDR3 length is 11 residues. This CDR3 is CASSSQGTQYF. In DNA, the CDR3 is TGTGCCAGCAGCTCACAAGGGACCCAGTACTTC.

In its sample, this clone was seen a few times. This chain links TRBV4-2 with TRBJ1-1; D ambiguous. The length of the CDR3 is 15 residues. Germline V lookup: CDR1 LGHNA, CDR2 YNFKEQ. Trimming left V 0 bases short and J 2 bases short, with 10 bases between. CDR3 loop: CASSQEQGVNTEAFF. The CDR3 nucleotides are TGTGCCAGCAGCCAAGAACAAGGAGTAAACACTGAAGCTTTCTTT.

This clone was picked up one time. The chain joins TRBV29-1 to TRBJ2-5; tentatively, D is TRBD2 (5 bases). V dropped 7 bases and J dropped 5 bases, with 11 bases sitting between them. This CDR3 has 11 residues. Germline values: CDR1 SQVTM, CDR2 ANQGSEA. CDR3 DNA: TGCAGCGAGCTATCGGGGGAGACCCAGTACTTC. Protein: CSELSGETQYF.

The chain has TRBV5-4 and TRBJ1-2, with D possibly being TRBD1 (6 bases). The ends were cut back, 0 bases at V and 8 bases at J, with 14 bases in the middle. Germline V gene sequence: CDR1 SGHNT, CDR2 YYREEE (reference sequence). The CDR3 consists of 14 residues. CDR3 amino acids: CASSLGGTYGGYTF. For the CDR3, the DNA is TGTGCCAGCAGCTTGGGAGGGACATATGGGGGCTACACCTTC.

The sample holds one count of this clone. V is TRBV7-3 and J is TRBJ1-2; a weak D match, TRBD1 (5 bases). CDR3 size: 13 residues. V lost 1 base, J lost 8 bases, and 11 bases lay in between. Germline V lookup: CDR1 SGHTA, CDR2 FQGTGA. The chain's CDR3 is CASSLIGGYGYTF. The CDR3 nucleotides are TGTGCCAGCAGCTTAATTGGGGGATACGGCTACACCTTC.

This chain connects TRBV15 to TRBJ2-3; 10 bases line up with TRBD1. The J segment lost 3 bases and the V segment lost 0 bases, leaving 3 bases of the junction unmatched. The CDR3 spans 16 residues. CDR1 is LNHNV, CDR2 YYDKDF, per germline (reference sequence). The CDR3 coding sequence is TGTGCCACCAGCAGAGATCTGGGACAGGGGACAGATACGCAGTATTTT. This sequence encodes CATSRDLGQGTDTQYF. The full variable domain, rest sourced from reference TRBV15 and TRBJ2-3, is DAMVIQNPRYQVTQFGKPVTLSCSQTLNHNVMYWYQQKSSQAPKLLFHYYDKDFNNEADTPDNFQSRRPNTSFCFLDIRSPGLGDTAMYLCATSRDLGQGTDTQYFGPGTRLTVL.

The rearrangement uses TRBV6-6 and TRBJ1-5, with 9 bases fitting TRBD1. The junction had 6 bases not matched to a gene; V was cut back by 6 bases and J by 3 bases. The CDR3 covers 15 residues. The V gene's germline CDR1 is MNHNY and CDR2 SVGAGI (reference sequence). CDR3 sequence reads: CASRLGQGINQPQHF. CDR3 nucleotides: TGTGCCAGCAGATTGGGACAGGGTATCAATCAGCCCCAGCATTTT.

The rearrangement uses TRBV7-2 and TRBJ2-1; 7 nucleotides match TRBD2. The CDR3 consists of 15 residues. Looked up from germline, CDR1 is SGHTA and CDR2 is FQGNSA. V was pared by 8 bases and J by 9 bases, with 16 bases of the junction left unmatched. The CDR3 DNA reads TGTGCCAGCTCGTGGGGGACTACTCTACAAACTGAGCAGTTCTTC. Protein: CASSWGTTLQTEQFF.

CDR3 bases: TGTGCCAGCAGCCGTACGACAGGTCCTACCGGGGAGCTGTTTTTT. Translation: CASSRTTGPTGELFF. The V gene is TRBV7-3, the J gene TRBJ2-2, with TRBD1 as a possible D gene (6 bases). V was cut by 5 bases and J by 5 bases, with 15 bases left in between. Germline V lookup: CDR1 SGHTA, CDR2 FQGTGA. The CDR3 extends over 15 amino acids.

The gene calls are TRBV14 and TRBJ2-1; 12 positions match TRBD2. The germline V gene has CDR1 SGHDN and CDR2 FVKESK. The CDR3 has 17 residues. The V gene end was trimmed by 1 base and the J gene end by 7 bases; junction bases not matched to a gene: 8. CDR3 DNA: TGTGCCAGCAGCCAAGGTCTACTAGCGGGGGGCCGGAATGAGCAGTTCTTC. Translated: CASSQGLLAGGRNEQFF. Variable domain in full (rest from reference TRBV14 and TRBJ2-1): EAGVTQFPSHSVIEKGQTVTLRCDPISGHDNLYWYRRVMGKEIKFLLHFVKESKQDESGMPNNRFLAERTGGTYSTLKVQPAELEDSGVYFCASSQGLLAGGRNEQFFGPGTRLTVL.

This chain links TRBV11-3 with TRBJ2-3; D is ambiguous. Germline V lookup: CDR1 SGHNT, CDR2 YENEEA. This CDR3 spans 15 amino acids. V was pared by 3 bases and J by 4 bases, with 14 bases between. The CDR3 reads CASSFLGPRSDTQYF. The CDR3 bases are TGTGCCAGCAGCTTTCTCGGACCTCGGTCAGATACGCAGTATTTT. Using reference TRBV11-3 and TRBJ2-3 for the parts outside the CDR3, the full variable domain is EAGVVQSPRYKIIEKKQPVAFWCNPISGHNTLYWYLQNLGQGPELLIRYENEEAVDDSQLPKDRFSAERLKGVDSTLKIQPAELGDSAVYLCASSFLGPRSDTQYFGPGTRLTVL.

The rearrangement links TRBV12-5 to TRBJ1-2; D might be TRBD1 (5 bases). Germline assignment: CDR1 LGHNT and CDR2 FRNRAP. The CDR3 is 14 amino acids. The ends were cut back, 0 bases at V and 7 bases at J, with 12 bases in the middle. The CDR3 DNA follows: TGTGCTAGTGGTTTGGTCATGGGAAGGGGTGGCTACACCTTC. Amino acids: CASGLVMGRGGYTF.

This clone is a singleton in its sample. The chain joins TRBV5-1 to TRBJ2-7; a possible D gene is TRBD1 (6 bases). This CDR3 has 15 residues. V lost 4 bases and J lost 5, with 19 bases in between. CDR1 and CDR2 from the germline V gene are SGHRS and YFSETQ. The CDR3 protein is CASSPLGQGMNEQYF. The DNA of the CDR3 is TGCGCCAGCAGCCCCCTTGGGCAGGGGATGAACGAGCAGTACTTC.

The V and J genes are TRBV4-1 and TRBJ1-3; D might be TRBD1 (6 bases). V was shortened by 4 bases and J by 0 bases, with 13 bases between the two germline ends. CDR1 is MGHRA and CDR2 is YSYEKL in the germline V gene. The CDR3 runs to 16 residues. The CDR3 region has the DNA TGCGCCAGCAGCCTTCAGGAGGGGGGCTCTGGAAACACCATATATTTT. Amino acid sequence: CASSLQEGGSGNTIYF.

This chain joins TRBV10-1 and TRBJ2-5; 7 bases are shared with TRBD1. Per the germline V gene, CDR1 is WNHNN and CDR2 is SYGVQD (reference sequence). The CDR3 extends over 15 amino acids. J was trimmed by 3 bases and V by 4 bases; bases with no gene match: 8. DNA of the CDR3: TGCGCCAGCAGTGTAAGGGGGCAGGAGGAAGAGACCCAGTACTTC. It encodes CASSVRGQEEETQYF.